This T cell receptor beta chain is drawn from a study of blood T cell repertoires in COVID-19. Study-wide background: Material from acute and convalescent COVID-19 was sourced from the United States, Italy and Spain. Nucleic acid was either cDNA or gDNA, and it came from T cells, B-cell-depleted T cells, or PBMCs.

Original processing methods: Amplified reference gene primers provided the basis for estimating nucleated cell counts. The protocol was immunoSEQ multiplex PCR, while the TCRdb copy is restricted to in-frame clones and leaves out a portion. Clone size and the V and J calls come from that table; the DNA yielded D and trimming. Among nearly 45,000 clones listed, almost 85% were seen once. Germline V gene data show CDR1 as MDHEN and CDR2 as SYDVKM. This CDR3 region has 15 residues. Deletions cut 4 bases from V and 0 bases from J, with 12 bases between. This receptor was taken from a human donor in a cohort sampled during active COVID-19. Sample: peripheral blood. This chain uses TRBV28 with TRBJ1-1; tentatively, D is TRBD1 (6 bases). This CDR3 reads CASSSPRGVNTEAFF. The CDR3 DNA follows: TGTGCCAGCAGTTCACCCAGGGGCGTGAACACTGAAGCTTTCTTT.